This entry lists 25 T cell receptor beta chains sequenced from one sample in a study of technical replicates of blood from a few donors. Here immunoSEQ multiplex PCR was the method, and the copy in TCRdb shows in-frame clones only, minus some. The sample has almost 90,000 clones, 95% seen once. The source material was T cells isolated from PBMCs. The source of these receptors is a human donor in good health.

The genes are TRBV7-2 and TRBJ2-3, with 11 bases matching TRBD1. The CDR3 is 15 amino acids. The germline V gene encodes CDR1 SGHTA and CDR2 FQGNSA. V gave up 2 bases and J gave up 4 bases; unmatched junction bases: 2. DNA for the CDR3: TGTGCCAGCAGCTTACCGGGACAGGGGGCAGATACGCAGTATTTT. Its translation: CASSLPGQGADTQYF.

The chain links TRBV9 to TRBJ2-2; D might be TRBD2 (5 bases). CDR1 and CDR2 from the germline V gene are SGDLS and YYNGEE. V gave up 3 bases and J gave up 7 bases, with 10 bases separating them. The CDR3 runs 13 residues. CDR3 DNA sequence: TGTGCCAGCAGCGGGAGGAGTTTCGGGGAGCTGTTTTTT. Translating gives CASSGRSFGELFF.

The chain uses TRBV15 and TRBJ2-3, with TRBD2 matching 9 bases. This CDR3 has 16 amino acids. J gave up 2 bases and V 8 bases, and 11 bases lay outside the gene matches. Germline V lookup: CDR1 LNHNV, CDR2 YYDKDF (reference sequence). CDR3 loop: CATRSSGTGLTDTQYF. In DNA, the CDR3 is TGTGCCACCCGGTCTAGCGGGACGGGGCTCACAGATACGCAGTATTTT.

This chain links TRBV28 with TRBJ2-2; D ambiguous. The CDR3 totals 15 residues. V lost 1 base and J lost 1, with 7 bases in between. Germline CDR1 and CDR2: MDHEN and SYDVKM. The CDR3: CASSLYSRNTGELFF. CDR3 DNA: TGTGCCAGCAGTTTATATTCCAGGAACACCGGGGAGCTGTTTTTT.

CDR3 protein: CASSQVGGAVNTEAFF. The CDR3 region has the DNA TGTGCCAGCAGCCAAGTCGGAGGGGCAGTGAACACTGAAGCTTTCTTT. The chain links TRBV14 to TRBJ1-1; D perhaps matches TRBD1 (5 bases). CDR3 size: 16 residues. V lost 1 base and J lost 0, with 12 bases in between. The germline V gene has CDR1 SGHDN and CDR2 FVKESK.

The chain links TRBV29-1 to TRBJ2-7; possibly TRBD2 for D (6 bases). Per the germline V gene, CDR1 is SQVTM and CDR2 is ANQGSEA. Trimming shortened V by 5 bases and J by 7 bases, and 15 bases separated the two germline ends. The CDR3 covers 12 residues. The CDR3 nucleotides read TGCAGCGTTCGGGGGACCAGCATGGAGCAGTACTTC. Amino acid sequence: CSVRGTSMEQYF.

This clone was detected only a few times. The chain's CDR3 is CASSSRVGSGNTIYF. For the CDR3, the DNA is TGCGCCAGCAGCTCCCGGGTTGGTTCTGGAAACACCATATATTTT. The chain joins TRBV4-3 to TRBJ1-3; no definite D call. Germline V lookup: CDR1 LGHNA, CDR2 YSLEER. The germline V and J ends were trimmed by 5 bases and 1 base, with 12 bases remaining between them. The CDR3 length is 15 residues.

The V and J genes are TRBV6-1 and TRBJ2-1, with 9 bases lining up with TRBD1. In germline, CDR1 is MNHNS, CDR2 SASEGT. The CDR3 contains 14 residues. With 7 bases clipped from V and 6 bases from J, the junction kept 7 bases outside the gene matches. CDR3 amino acids: CASNTGGASNEQFF. In nucleotides, the CDR3 is TGTGCCAGCAATACAGGGGGCGCCTCCAATGAGCAGTTCTTC.

This clone was detected once. This sequence joins TRBV5-1 and TRBJ2-3, with 10 bases lining up with TRBD2. Germline V lookup: CDR1 SGHRS, CDR2 YFSETQ. The V and J ends lost 2 bases and 3 bases, in that order; junction bases with no gene match: 6. This CDR3 contains 16 residues. CDR3 sequence (DNA): TGCGCCAGCAGCTTAGAAGCGGGAGGGATTACAGATACGCAGTATTTT. It specifies CASSLEAGGITDTQYF.

V gene TRBV29-1 combines with J gene TRBJ2-2; possibly TRBD2 for D (6 bases). CDR3 size: 12 residues. From germline, CDR1 is SQVTM and CDR2 ANQGSEA. Trimming took 2 bases from V and 6 from J, leaving 7 bases between them. The CDR3 DNA sequence: TGCAGCGTTGAACCGGGAGCCGGGGAGCTGTTTTTT. Amino acid sequence: CSVEPGAGELFF.

The chain links TRBV14 to TRBJ2-1; a possible D gene is TRBD1 (5 bases). The germline V gene has CDR1 SGHDN and CDR2 FVKESK. The V end was cut by 1 base, the J end by 12 bases, with 22 bases between. This CDR3 is built from 16 residues. This CDR3 is CASSQVLGPRPFGQFF. As DNA, the CDR3 is TGTGCCAGCAGCCAAGTCCTGGGGCCTCGGCCCTTTGGGCAGTTCTTC.

The CDR3 DNA follows: TGTGCCAGCAGTTTTGACAGTAGGTCTGGAAACACCATATATTTT. It translates to CASSFDSRSGNTIYF. The chain combines TRBV28 with TRBJ1-3, with D possibly TRBD1 on 5 matching bases. CDR1 is MDHEN, CDR2 SYDVKM, per germline. The V end was cut by 3 bases, the J end by 1 base, with 10 bases between. This CDR3 region has 15 residues.

The chain has TRBV27 and TRBJ2-3; 7 bases fit TRBD1. Germline CDR1 and CDR2: MNHEY and SMNVEV (reference sequence). V lost 2 bases to trimming and J lost 1 base; unmatched junction nucleotides: 9. The CDR3 has 17 residues. This CDR3 reads CASSLADRESGTDTQYF. CDR3 DNA sequence: TGTGCCAGCAGTTTAGCCGACAGGGAATCTGGCACAGATACGCAGTATTTT.

This clone was counted a single time. CDR3: CASSVALTEHGGELFF. The CDR3 coding sequence is TGTGCCAGCAGCGTAGCTTTAACGGAGCATGGGGGGGAGCTGTTTTTT. V and J are TRBV9 and TRBJ2-2; D remains unclear. With 0 bases removed from V and 8 bases from J, the gap between germline ends came to 17 bases. In germline, CDR1 is SGDLS, CDR2 YYNGEE. CDR3 size: 16 residues.

The CDR3 nucleotides are TGTGCCAGCAGCTTAAGTGGCAGGCAGGATCAGCCCCAGCATTTT. Translating gives CASSLSGRQDQPQHF. This chain joins TRBV7-2 and TRBJ1-5; D not resolved. V was trimmed by 2 bases and J by 5 bases, leaving 13 bases between them. The CDR3 consists of 15 residues. Germline V gene sequence: CDR1 SGHTA, CDR2 FQGNSA.

The V gene is TRBV30, the J gene TRBJ2-4, with 14 bases fitting TRBD2. V trimming: 0 bases; J trimming: 1 base; junction bases outside the gene matches: 8. The CDR3 runs to 19 residues. The germline CDR1 and CDR2 sequences are GTSNPN and SVGIG (reference sequence). The CDR3 nucleotides read TGTGCCTGGAGTGTAGATCGGACTAGCGGGAGGCTGGCCAAAAACATTCAGTACTTC. Translation gives CAWSVDRTSGRLAKNIQYF.

This sequence joins TRBV7-8 and TRBJ2-1, with no clear D. The CDR3 has 16 amino acids. Trimming cost V 1 base and J 0 bases, with 10 bases left between them. Germline V gene sequence: CDR1 SGHVS, CDR2 FQNEAQ. The DNA of the CDR3 is TGTGCCAGCAGCTTAGTGACTGGTGGCTCCTACAATGAGCAGTTCTTC. Protein product: CASSLVTGGSYNEQFF.

V is TRBV7-9 and J is TRBJ2-3; 7 bases are a match to TRBD1. This CDR3 has 15 residues. The V gene's germline CDR1 is SEHNR and CDR2 FQNEAQ (reference sequence). Losses at the gene ends were 3 bases for V and 2 bases for J; bases not matched to a gene: 5. CDR3: CASSFRGQTTDTQYF. DNA of the CDR3: TGTGCCAGCAGCTTTAGGGGACAGACCACAGATACGCAGTATTTT.

The V call is TRBV10-1, the J call TRBJ1-5; D uncertain. Germline assignment: CDR1 WNHNN and CDR2 SYGVQD (reference sequence). The CDR3 length is 11 residues. The ends were cut back, 6 bases at V and 5 bases at J, with 5 bases in the middle. The CDR3 region is CASSRDQPQHF. In DNA, the CDR3 is TGCGCCAGCAGCCGTGATCAGCCCCAGCATTTT.

The V and J genes are TRBV6-5 and TRBJ1-3; 8 bases match TRBD1. V lost 2 bases and J lost 10; bases outside the gene matches: 4. Germline V gene lookup returns CDR1 MNHEY and CDR2 SVGAGI. This CDR3 has 13 residues. The CDR3 DNA is TGTGCCAGCAGTTACGGGGACAGGCAAACCATATATTTT. Its protein is CASSYGDRQTIYF.

This sequence joins TRBV27 and TRBJ2-7; 7 bases line up with TRBD2. Germline CDR1 MNHEY, CDR2 SMNVEV (reference sequence). V was pared by 3 bases and J by 0 bases, with 2 bases of the junction left unmatched. This CDR3 is built from 14 residues. CDR3 bases: TGTGCCAGCAGTTTTCAGCGGGACTCCTACGAGCAGTACTTC. It specifies CASSFQRDSYEQYF.

There are a few counts of this clone. The chain links TRBV19 to TRBJ2-4; 8 nucleotides line up with TRBD1. CDR3 length equals 16 residues. The V gene's germline CDR1 is LNHDA and CDR2 SQIVND (reference sequence). V was pared by 3 bases and J by 5 bases, with 9 bases of the junction left unmatched. CDR3 in DNA: TGTGCCAGTAGTATGTCCTCAGGGGGCGCGGAAAACATTCAGTACTTC. Its translation is CASSMSSGGAENIQYF.

The chain recombines TRBV6-5 with TRBJ2-7; no firm D call. Germline-derived CDR1 and CDR2 are MNHEY and SVGAGI. V gave up 9 bases and J gave up 2 bases, with 14 bases separating them. CDR3 length equals 13 residues. In DNA, the CDR3 is TGTGCCAGGTCTAAAGACTTACCCTACGAGCAGTACTTC. This encodes CARSKDLPYEQYF.

This clone was found once. The chain employs TRBV4-2 and TRBJ2-7; possibly TRBD1 for D (6 bases). This CDR3 has 15 residues. Looked up from germline, CDR1 is LGHNA and CDR2 is YNFKEQ. V shed 1 base and J shed 5 bases, with 15 bases lying between them. CDR3 amino acids: CASSQGPGELNEQYF. CDR3 DNA sequence: TGTGCCAGCAGCCAAGGACCAGGGGAGTTAAACGAGCAGTACTTC.

The V call is TRBV30, the J call TRBJ2-5, with 10 bases matching TRBD2. V was pared by 0 bases and J by 2 bases, with 9 bases of the junction left unmatched. CDR1 and CDR2 (germline): GTSNPN, SVGIG (reference sequence). This CDR3 spans 17 amino acids. The chain's CDR3 is CAWSVGLTSGFQETQYF. The CDR3 coding sequence is TGTGCCTGGAGTGTAGGCTTGACTAGCGGGTTTCAAGAGACCCAGTACTTC.